These T cell receptor beta chains were read from a single sample in a study of T-cell reconstitution after alpha-beta-depleted transplantation in children. TCRdb passed the PCR reads through MiXCR, listing each CDR3 protein once. The sample lists around 370,000 distinct CDR3 sequences; about 9.3% were seen once. The source was PBMCs from the stem cell graft donor, collected from the stem cell graft. These receptors came from a human donor who donated a stem cell graft to a child with acute lymphoblastic leukemia. The CDR3 runs from the conserved cysteine through the conserved F or W. The D gene is left open where the match is weak. Clone size is stated in some rows and not others, as once, few, many or a class when expanded.

D,size,J,V,CDR3,DNA
TRBD2,few,TRBJ2-1,TRBV27,CASSFGVAGGPEQFF,TGTGCCAGCAGTTTTGGGGTAGCGGGAGGTCCTGAGCAGTTCTTC
TRBD2,few,TRBJ2-3,TRBV7-2,CASSLRTSGSVDTQYF,TGTGCCAGCAGCTTACGGACTAGCGGGAGTGTGGATACGCAGTATTTT
NA,many,TRBJ1-1,TRBV5-1,CASSATGVGNTEAFF,TGCGCCAGCAGCGCTACAGGTGTTGGGAACACTGAAGCTTTCTTT
NA,NA,TRBJ2-5,TRBV6-5,CASSYSLEETQYF,TGTGCCAGCAGTTACTCGCTCGAGGAGACCCAGTACTTC
NA,few,TRBJ2-2,TRBV7-6,CASSPNLDPGELFF,TGTGCCAGCAGCCCGAACCTAGATCCCGGGGAGCTGTTTTTT
TRBD1,few,TRBJ2-3,TRBV7-9,CASSGTGVSTDTQYF,TGTGCCAGCAGCGGGACAGGGGTGAGCACAGATACGCAGTATTTT
TRBD1,many,TRBJ1-1,TRBV5-1,CASPRTGGMNTEAFF,TGCGCCAGCCCGCGGACAGGGGGAATGAACACTGAAGCTTTCTTT
TRBD2,few,TRBJ2-1,TRBV11-2,CASSSSFLWEGSFF,TGTGCCAGCAGCTCCTCGTTCTTGTGGGAGGGCTCGTTCTTC
NA,NA,TRBJ1-5,TRBV19,CASNMGDFPNQPQHF,TGTGCCAGTAACATGGGGGACTTCCCCAATCAGCCCCAGCATTTT
TRBD1,few,TRBJ2-4,TRBV12-3/TRBV12-4,CASSLWGQGDLIQYF,TGTGCCAGCAGTTTATGGGGACAGGGGGATCTCATTCAGTACTTC
TRBD1,few,TRBJ1-1,TRBV7-2,CASSLRGQGTEAFF,TGTGCCAGCAGCTTACGAGGACAGGGCACTGAAGCTTTCTTT
NA,few,TRBJ1-5,TRBV2,CASSEALAFNQPQHF,TGTGCCAGCAGTGAAGCGTTAGCCTTCAATCAGCCCCAGCATTTT
NA,NA,TRBJ2-1,TRBV19,CASSSPGLLTWF,TGTGCCAGTAGTTCCCCGGGACTCCTTACTTGGTTC
NA,many,TRBJ2-5,TRBV12-3/TRBV12-4,CASSLAAGSQETQYF,TGTGCCAGCAGTTTAGCTGCGGGTAGCCAAGAGACCCAGTACTTC
NA,many,TRBJ2-7,TRBV6-2/TRBV6-3,CASGGLTASYEQYF,TGTGCCAGCGGTGGACTAACAGCATCCTACGAGCAGTACTTC
TRBD1,NA,TRBJ2-7,TRBV12-3/TRBV12-4,CASSLTGTDAYEQYF,TGTGCCAGCAGTTTAACCGGGACAGACGCTTACGAGCAGTACTTC
TRBD1,many,TRBJ2-7,TRBV3-1,CASSLRTGPGEQYF,TGTGCCAGCAGCCTTAGGACAGGGCCTGGGGAGCAGTACTTC
NA,few,TRBJ2-3,TRBV12-3/TRBV12-4,CASSGAIADTQYF,TGTGCCAGCAGTGGGGCCATTGCCGATACGCAGTATTTT
TRBD2,few,TRBJ2-1,TRBV7-6,CASSLGREDAWEQFF,TGTGCCAGCAGCTTAGGGCGGGAGGATGCGTGGGAGCAGTTCTTC
NA,many,TRBJ1-1,TRBV12-3/TRBV12-4,CASSLREENTEAFF,TGTGCCAGCAGTTTAAGGGAGGAGAACACTGAAGCTTTCTTT
NA,few,TRBJ2-5,TRBV4-1,CASSRLGYQETQYF,TGCGCCAGCAGCCGGCTGGGGTACCAAGAGACCCAGTACTTC
NA,NA,TRBJ2-3,TRBV11-2,CASSPDPGLLF,TGTGCCAGCAGCCCCGACCCCGGACTTCTCTTT
TRBD2,few,TRBJ2-1,TRBV5-1,CASSQTFSSGRTYNEQFF,TGCGCCAGCAGCCAAACTTTTTCTAGCGGGAGGACCTACAATGAGCAGTTCTTC
NA,few,TRBJ2-3,TRBV7-9,CASSLEGIPDTQYF,TGTGCCAGCAGCTTAGAGGGAATCCCAGATACGCAGTATTTT
NA,few,TRBJ2-2,TRBV28,CASTMGRGRWDANTGELFF,TGTGCCAGCACCATGGGGCGGGGCAGGTGGGACGCGAACACCGGGGAGCTGTTTTTT
NA,NA,TRBJ2-2,TRBV18,CASSPPSGGGLNTGELFF,TGTGCCAGCTCACCTCCGTCTGGAGGGGGATTGAACACCGGGGAGCTGTTTTTT
NA,many,TRBJ2-1,TRBV12-3/TRBV12-4,CASSLGEGSYNEQFF,TGTGCCAGCAGTTTAGGGGAAGGTTCCTACAATGAGCAGTTCTTC